The 5 T cell receptor beta chains below come from one sample, sequenced in a study of T cell repertoires in aging, cancer and after chemotherapy. Peripheral blood genomic DNA, not sorted cells or RNA, was the template. TRB rearrangements spanning V, D and J were amplified using mixed TRB-A/B primers. Each CDR3 protein is one row after TCRdb ran MiXCR on the multiplex PCR reads. The sample includes approximately 1,900 distinct CDR3 sequences, 35% to 40% of them seen just once. Sequenced: blood. The receptors originated from a human donor with a solid tumor.

This clonotype turned up a few times. This chain uses TRBV6-1 with TRBJ1-3; maybe TRBD1 (6 bases). V shed 6 bases and J shed 1 base, with 13 bases lying between them. CDR3 length: 15 residues. CDR1 and CDR2 from the germline V gene are MNHNS and SASEGT. The DNA of the CDR3 is TGTGCCAGCAGGGGGGGACATTTTTCTGGAAACACCATATATTTT. As protein: CASRGGHFSGNTIYF.

This clonotype turned up a few times. The chain recombines TRBV24-1 with TRBJ2-7; D gene unclear. V shed 5 bases and J shed 5 bases, with 3 bases lying between them. CDR3 length: 10 amino acids. Germline V gene sequence: CDR1 KGHDR, CDR2 SFDVKD. CDR3 sequence reads: CATSADEQYF. The CDR3 nucleotides are TGTGCCACCAGTGCTGACGAGCAGTACTTC.

This clonotype has just a few counts. CDR3 loop: CASSLEGGSYNEQFF. For the CDR3, the DNA is TGCGCCAGCAGCTTGGAGGGGGGTAGTTACAATGAGCAGTTCTTC. The rearrangement links TRBV5-1 to TRBJ2-1; the D call may be TRBD1 or TRBD2 (6 bases each). Germline V gene sequence: CDR1 SGHRS, CDR2 YFSETQ. V gave up 0 bases and J gave up 4 bases, with 11 bases separating them. The CDR3 contains 15 residues.

CDR3 DNA sequence: TGCGCCAGCAGCTTAGCGGGAGGGTCAGAGACCCAGTACTTC. Residues: CASSLAGGSETQYF. The J gene is TRBJ2-5, the V gene TRBV5-1, with TRBD2 matching over 10 bases. CDR1 SGHRS and CDR2 YFSETQ come from the germline V gene. V lost 2 bases, J lost 4 bases, and 2 bases stayed unmatched. This CDR3 spans 14 amino acids.

The rearrangement links TRBV20-1 to TRBJ2-3; maybe TRBD2 (5 bases). Germline CDR1 and CDR2: DFQATT and SNEGSKA (reference sequence). Trimming pared 6 bases from V and 2 bases from J, leaving 18 bases between. This CDR3 has 15 residues. In nucleotides, the CDR3 is TGCAGTGCAAACGACTACCTACAAACCACAGATACGCAGTATTTT. Amino acids: CSANDYLQTTDTQYF.